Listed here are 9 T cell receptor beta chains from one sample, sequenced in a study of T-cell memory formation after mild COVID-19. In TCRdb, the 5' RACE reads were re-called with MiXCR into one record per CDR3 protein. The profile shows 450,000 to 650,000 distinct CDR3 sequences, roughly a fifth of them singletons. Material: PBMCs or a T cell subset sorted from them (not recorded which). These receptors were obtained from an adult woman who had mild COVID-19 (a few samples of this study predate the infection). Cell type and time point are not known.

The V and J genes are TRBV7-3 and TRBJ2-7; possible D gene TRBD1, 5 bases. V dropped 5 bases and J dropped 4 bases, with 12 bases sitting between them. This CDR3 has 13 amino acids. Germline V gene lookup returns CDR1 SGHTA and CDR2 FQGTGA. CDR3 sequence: CASSPRAGYEQYF. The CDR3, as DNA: TGTGCCAGCAGCCCCCGGGCAGGGTACGAGCAGTACTTC.

The CDR3 reads CASSPQGAVNEQYF. CDR3 nucleotides: TGTGCCAGCTCACCACAGGGGGCAGTCAACGAGCAGTACTTC. This rearrangement joins TRBV18 to TRBJ2-7; 7 bases are shared with TRBD1. The CDR3 is 14 amino acids. The J segment lost 5 bases and the V segment lost 1 base, leaving 5 bases of the junction unmatched. Germline V gene data show CDR1 as KGHSH and CDR2 as LQKENI.

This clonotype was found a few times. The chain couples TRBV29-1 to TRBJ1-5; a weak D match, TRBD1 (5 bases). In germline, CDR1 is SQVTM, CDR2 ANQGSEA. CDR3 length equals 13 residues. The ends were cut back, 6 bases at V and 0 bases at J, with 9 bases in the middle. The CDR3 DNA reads TGCAGCGTAAGGGACGGTAGCAATCAGCCCCAGCATTTT. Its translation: CSVRDGSNQPQHF. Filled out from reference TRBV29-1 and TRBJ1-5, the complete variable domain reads SAVISQKPSRDICQRGTSLTIQCQVDSQVTMMFWYRQQPGQSLTLIATANQGSEATYESGFVIDKFPISRPNLTFSTLTVSNMSPEDSSIYLCSVRDGSNQPQHFGDGTRLSIL.

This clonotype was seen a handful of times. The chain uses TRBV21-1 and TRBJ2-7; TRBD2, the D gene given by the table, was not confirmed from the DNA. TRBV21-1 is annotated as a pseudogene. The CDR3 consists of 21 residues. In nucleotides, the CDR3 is TGTGCCAGCAGCAAAGGCCTCTATCTACCGGGAGGTGGGTTACTACGGTACGAGCAGTACTTC. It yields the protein CASSKGLYLPGGGLLRYEQYF.

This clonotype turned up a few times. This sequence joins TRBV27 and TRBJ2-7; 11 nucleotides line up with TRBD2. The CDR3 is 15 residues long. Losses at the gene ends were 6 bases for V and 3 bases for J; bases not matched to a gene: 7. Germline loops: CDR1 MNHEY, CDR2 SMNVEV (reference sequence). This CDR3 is CASRPTSGVVYEQYF. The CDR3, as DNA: TGTGCCAGCAGACCGACTAGCGGGGTGGTCTACGAGCAGTACTTC.

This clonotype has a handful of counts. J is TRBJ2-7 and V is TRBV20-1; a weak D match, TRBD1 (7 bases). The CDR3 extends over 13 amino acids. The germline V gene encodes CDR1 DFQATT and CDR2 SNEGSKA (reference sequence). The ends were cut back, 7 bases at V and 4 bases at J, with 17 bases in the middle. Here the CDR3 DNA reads TGCAGTGTCCCCGGATCAGGGGGGTACGAGCAGTACTTC. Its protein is CSVPGSGGYEQYF.

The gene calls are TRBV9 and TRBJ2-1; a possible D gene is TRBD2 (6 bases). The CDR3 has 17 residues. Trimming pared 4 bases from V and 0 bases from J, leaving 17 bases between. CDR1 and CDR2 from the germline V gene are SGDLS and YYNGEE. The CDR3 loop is CASSKELAENSYNEQFF. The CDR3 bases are TGTGCCAGCAGCAAGGAACTAGCTGAGAACTCCTACAATGAGCAGTTCTTC.

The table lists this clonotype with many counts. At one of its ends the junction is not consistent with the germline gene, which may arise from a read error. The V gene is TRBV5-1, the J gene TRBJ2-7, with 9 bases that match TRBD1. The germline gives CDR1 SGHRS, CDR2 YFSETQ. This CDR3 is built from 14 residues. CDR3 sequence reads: CASSSPGQGYEQYF. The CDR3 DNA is TGTGCCAGCAGTTCGCCGGGACAGGGCTACGAGCAGTACTTC.

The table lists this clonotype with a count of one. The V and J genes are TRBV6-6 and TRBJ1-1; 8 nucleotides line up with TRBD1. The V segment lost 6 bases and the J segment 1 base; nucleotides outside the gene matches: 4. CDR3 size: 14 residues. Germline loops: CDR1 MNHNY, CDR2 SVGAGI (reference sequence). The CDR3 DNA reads TGTGCCAGCAGACTCGACAGGGGGAACACTGAAGCTTTCTTT. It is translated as CASRLDRGNTEAFF.